These 28 T cell receptor beta chains came from one sample sequenced in a study of control samples from healthy donors and cancer patients. Method: immunoSEQ multiplex PCR; TCRdb's copy keeps in-frame clones and lacks some. The top ten clones hold more than 1.3% of a sample with 170,000 or so clones, around 87% of them seen once. Sequences were obtained from blood. These TCRs come from a woman aged 45-65 years in good health.

The chain couples TRBV3-1 (or the pseudogene TRBV3-2) to TRBJ1-3; unclear D gene. Germline loops: CDR1 LGHDT, CDR2 YNNKEL (reference sequence). Trimming stripped 4 bases from V and 1 base from J, with 14 bases between. The CDR3 consists of 16 residues. In nucleotides, the CDR3 is TGTGCCAGCAGCCTTGAGGGCGTTCGTTCTGGAAACACCATATATTTT. Its translation is CASSLEGVRSGNTIYF.

The V and J genes are TRBV27 and TRBJ1-6; no reliable D call. The germline CDR1 and CDR2 sequences are MNHEY and SMNVEV (reference sequence). V was cut by 7 bases and J by 1 base, with 11 bases left in between. The CDR3 sequence is 15 residues long. CDR3 loop: CASTPLQSYNSPLHF. The CDR3 nucleotides are TGTGCCAGCACCCCTCTTCAGTCCTATAATTCACCCCTCCACTTT.

J is TRBJ2-3 and V is TRBV18; D unclear. The V end was cut by 3 bases, the J end by 0 bases, with 10 bases between. The CDR3 consists of 15 residues. The germline gives CDR1 KGHSH, CDR2 LQKENI. The CDR3: CASSPDFPSTDTQYF. In DNA, the CDR3 is TGTGCCAGCTCACCGGATTTCCCTAGCACAGATACGCAGTATTTT.

The chain uses TRBV7-2 and TRBJ1-3; TRBD1 aligns across 7 bases. Germline values: CDR1 SGHTA, CDR2 FQGNSA. This CDR3 contains 15 residues. Unmatched junction bases numbered 7, after V lost 5 bases and J lost 3 bases. The CDR3 loop reads CASSPTGVVGNTIYF. The CDR3 DNA reads TGTGCCAGCAGCCCAACAGGGGTAGTTGGAAACACCATATATTTT.

The chain recombines TRBV30 with TRBJ1-1; a possible D gene is TRBD1 (5 bases). Trimming took 2 bases from V and 1 from J, leaving 14 bases between them. The germline V gene encodes CDR1 GTSNPN and CDR2 SVGIG (reference sequence). This CDR3 has 15 residues. CDR3 sequence (DNA): TGTGCCTGGAGTAATGCAGGGTACCGGAACACTGAAGCTTTCTTT. Encoded protein: CAWSNAGYRNTEAFF.

This clone was seen only a few times. This chain joins TRBV6-5 and TRBJ1-6, with D unresolved. CDR3 length: 14 amino acids. The germline V and J ends were trimmed by 0 bases and 9 bases, with 9 bases remaining between them. The V gene's germline CDR1 is MNHEY and CDR2 SVGAGI. The CDR3 protein is CASSYSPPSSPLHF. The CDR3 DNA is TGTGCCAGCAGTTACTCACCCCCTAGTTCACCCCTCCACTTT.

This chain joins TRBV7-9 and TRBJ2-1; 10 bases are a match to TRBD2. The CDR3 runs to 14 residues. V lost 5 bases, J lost 5 bases, and 3 bases stayed unmatched. Germline V lookup: CDR1 SEHNR, CDR2 FQNEAQ (reference sequence). This CDR3 is CASSVGLADNEQFF. The CDR3 DNA follows: TGTGCCAGCAGCGTAGGACTAGCGGACAATGAGCAGTTCTTC.

This chain joins TRBV29-1 and TRBJ2-1, with D perhaps matching TRBD1 or TRBD2 (5 bases each). This CDR3 spans 14 amino acids. The germline CDR1 and CDR2 sequences are SQVTM and ANQGSEA. The DNA for the CDR3 is TGCAGTTACACCGGGACCCGGTGGCAGGATGGGCAGTTCTTC. Translated, it gives CSYTGTRWQDGQFF.

This clone has just a few counts. The chain carries TRBV30 and TRBJ2-5, with a weak D call TRBD2 (5 bases). This CDR3 is built from 11 residues. The germline V and J ends were trimmed by 4 bases and 6 bases, with 9 bases remaining between them. Germline V gene data show CDR1 as GTSNPN and CDR2 as SVGIG (reference sequence). The CDR3 sequence is CAWTSSKTQYF. The CDR3 DNA follows: TGTGCCTGGACTAGCTCGAAGACCCAGTACTTC.

The V gene is TRBV9, the J gene TRBJ1-4; perhaps TRBD1 as D (5 bases). V was pared by 0 bases and J by 8 bases, with 17 bases between. Germline CDR1 reads SGDLS; CDR2 reads YYNGEE. The length of the CDR3 is 16 residues. The CDR3 here is CASSVGPGRDVEKLFF. The CDR3 DNA follows: TGTGCCAGCAGCGTAGGCCCGGGTAGGGACGTAGAAAAACTGTTTTTT. The variable domain in full, completed from reference TRBV9 and TRBJ1-4, reads DSGVTQTPKHLITATGQRVTLRCSPRSGDLSVYWYQQSLDQGLQFLIQYYNGEERAKGNILERFSAQQFPDLHSELNLSSLELGDSALYFCASSVGPGRDVEKLFFGSGTQLSVL.

This clone showed up just a few times. The V gene is TRBV30, the J gene TRBJ1-5; D remains unclear. The CDR3 loop spans 12 amino acids. Looked up from germline, CDR1 is GTSNPN and CDR2 is SVGIG (reference sequence). Trimming took 3 bases from V and 0 from J, leaving 3 bases between them. CDR3 coding DNA: TGTGCCTGGAGATATAGCAATCAGCCCCAGCATTTT. Amino acid sequence: CAWRYSNQPQHF.

The rearrangement uses TRBV7-8 and TRBJ2-1, with D possibly matching TRBD2 (6 bases). Looked up from germline, CDR1 is SGHVS and CDR2 is FQNEAQ. The V gene lost 5 bases and the J gene lost 9 bases, with 11 bases spanning the gap. The CDR3 is 12 amino acids. The CDR3 DNA is TGTGCCAGCAGCCACGAACTAGCTGAGCAGTTCTTC. Amino acids: CASSHELAEQFF.

The chain is built from TRBV4-2 and TRBJ1-4, with D possibly TRBD1 on 5 matching bases. CDR1 and CDR2 from the germline V gene are LGHNA and YNFKEQ. The CDR3 contains 15 residues. The V gene lost 0 bases and the J gene lost 5 bases, with 10 bases spanning the gap. The CDR3 sequence is CASSQERTSNEKLFF. Written as DNA, the CDR3 is TGTGCCAGCAGCCAAGAACGGACATCGAATGAAAAACTGTTTTTT.

V usage is TRBV7-2 and J usage is TRBJ2-2, with TRBD1 as a possible D gene (5 bases). V was trimmed by 5 bases and J by 2 bases, leaving 15 bases between them. The germline CDR1 and CDR2 sequences are SGHTA and FQGNSA. There are 16 residues in the CDR3. The CDR3 region has the DNA TGTGCCAGCAGCGCGCGGACGGACACCAACACCGGGGAGCTGTTTTTT. Translated: CASSARTDTNTGELFF. The full variable domain, its missing parts supplied by reference TRBV7-2 and TRBJ2-2, is GAGVSQSPSNKVTEKGKDVELRCDPISGHTALYWYRQSLGQGLEFLIYFQGNSAPDKSGLPSDRFSAERTGGSVSTLTIQRTQQEDSAVYLCASSARTDTNTGELFFGEGSRLTVL.

The CDR3 DNA is TGTGCCACGTCTGTTAATATTGGGGAGACCCAGTACTTC. Protein sequence: CATSVNIGETQYF. The genes are TRBV24-1 and TRBJ2-5; D gene unclear. V dropped 10 bases and J dropped 5 bases, with 16 bases sitting between them. Germline V gives CDR1 KGHDR, CDR2 SFDVKD. This CDR3 has 13 amino acids.

This chain uses TRBV5-1 with TRBJ1-2; TRBD1 aligns across 10 bases. The CDR3 length is 15 residues. Germline V gives CDR1 SGHRS, CDR2 YFSETQ. Unmatched junction bases numbered 7, after V lost 4 bases and J lost 4 bases. The CDR3 sequence: CASSASGTGVYGYTF. The CDR3 DNA reads as TGCGCCAGCAGCGCATCTGGGACAGGGGTCTATGGCTACACCTTC.

The J gene is TRBJ2-2, the V gene TRBV10-3; 8 nucleotides agree with TRBD1. Germline values: CDR1 ENHRY, CDR2 SYGVKD. The V and J ends lost 7 bases and 6 bases, in that order; junction bases with no gene match: 10. The CDR3 is made up of 15 amino acids. The CDR3 bases are TGTGCCATCAACGTACAGACAGGGGCCCCCGGGGAGCTGTTTTTT. Amino acid sequence: CAINVQTGAPGELFF.

This chain uses TRBV7-8 with TRBJ1-1; D not resolved. The ends were cut back, 6 bases at V and 4 bases at J, with 12 bases in the middle. The CDR3 spans 13 residues. Germline V gene data show CDR1 as SGHVS and CDR2 as FQNEAQ. As DNA, the CDR3 is TGTGCCAGCAGTCAGAGGGTGGTCACTGAAGCTTTCTTT. Its protein product is CASSQRVVTEAFF.

This clone has just one count. The CDR3 protein is CASSLGDRVDLDEAFF. As DNA, the CDR3 is TGTGCCAGCAGCTTAGGTGACAGGGTTGATTTGGATGAAGCTTTCTTT. The genes are TRBV7-2 and TRBJ1-1; the match to TRBD1 covers 7 bases. V lost 1 base, J lost 7 bases, and 12 bases stayed unmatched. Germline V gene lookup returns CDR1 SGHTA and CDR2 FQGNSA. This CDR3 region has 16 residues.

This rearrangement joins TRBV5-1 to TRBJ1-3; unclear D gene. The CDR3 is 16 residues long. Germline CDR1 is SGHRS and CDR2 is YFSETQ. Trimming pared 0 bases from V and 3 bases from J, leaving 13 bases between. This CDR3 is CASSLVGLRNGNTIYF. In nucleotides, the CDR3 is TGCGCCAGCAGCTTGGTCGGACTAAGGAATGGAAACACCATATATTTT.

This clone was seen a few times. The chain is built from TRBV30 and TRBJ1-3; D gene unclear. The CDR3 is 14 amino acids. Germline-derived CDR1 and CDR2 are GTSNPN and SVGIG (reference sequence). V lost 7 bases, J lost 8 bases, and 21 bases lay in between. The CDR3 coding sequence is TGTGCCTTCTCAACGGGTAGGGCTGAAGACACCATATATTTT. It translates to CAFSTGRAEDTIYF.

The V gene is TRBV7-2, the J gene TRBJ2-5; 9 bases fit TRBD2. The ends lost 2 bases at V and 3 bases at J; junction bases unmatched: 4. The germline CDR1 and CDR2 sequences are SGHTA and FQGNSA. The CDR3 has 15 amino acids. The CDR3 region is CASSLPSGTKETQYF. CDR3 in DNA: TGTGCCAGCAGCTTACCTAGCGGGACTAAAGAGACCCAGTACTTC.

The genes are TRBV5-1 and TRBJ2-2; the D is unclear. The V gene's germline CDR1 is SGHRS and CDR2 YFSETQ. This CDR3 has 12 amino acids. Trimming removed 5 bases at V and 6 bases at J, with 8 bases between. The CDR3 DNA follows: TGCGCCAGCAGGGAGTCCCCCGGGGAGCTGTTTTTT. Translating it yields CASRESPGELFF.

V is TRBV5-1 and J is TRBJ1-3; D is unclear. V lost 0 bases and J 5 bases, leaving 12 bases between the germline ends. Germline V gene sequence: CDR1 SGHRS, CDR2 YFSETQ. The CDR3 runs 15 residues. For the CDR3, the DNA is TGCGCCAGCAGCTTGGACTATCCAACACGAAACACCATATATTTT. Translated: CASSLDYPTRNTIYF. Full variable domain (missing parts from reference TRBV5-1 and TRBJ1-3): KAGVTQTPRYLIKTRGQQVTLSCSPISGHRSVSWYQQTPGQGLQFLFEYFSETQRNKGNFPGRFSGRQFSNSRSEMNVSTLELGDSALYLCASSLDYPTRNTIYFGEGSWLTVV.

The chain links TRBV9 to TRBJ2-5; 7 nucleotides align to TRBD2. V trimming: 0 bases; J trimming: 5 bases; junction bases outside the gene matches: 4. Germline lookup yields CDR1 SGDLS and CDR2 YYNGEE. The CDR3 covers 14 residues. CDR3 bases: TGTGCCAGCAGCGTAGGCGGGGGAGGGGAGACCCAGTACTTC. This translates into CASSVGGGGETQYF.

In regard to this clone: At the DNA level, this CDR3 is encoded by other sequences in the same sample as well. The genes are TRBV28 and TRBJ1-2, with 9 bases matching TRBD1. Germline V gives CDR1 MDHEN, CDR2 SYDVKM. The CDR3 totals 14 residues. V was clipped by 2 bases and J by 5 bases; unmatched bases: 3. CDR3 in DNA: TGTGCCAGCAGTTTAGGAGGACAGGGGTATGGCTACACCTTC. Protein product: CASSLGGQGYGYTF.

The CDR3 protein is CASSVTGGKGYTF. CDR3 nucleotides: TGTGCCAGTAGTGTAACAGGGGGGAAGGGCTACACCTTC. This chain joins TRBV19 and TRBJ1-2; 8 positions agree with TRBD1. Germline CDR1 LNHDA, CDR2 SQIVND (reference sequence). V gave up 5 bases and J gave up 8 bases; unmatched junction bases: 7. CDR3 size: 13 residues.

Concerning this clone: At one boundary the junction diverges from the germline segment, which might be a read error. V and J are TRBV5-6 and TRBJ2-2, with a possible D match to TRBD1 (6 bases). Germline V CDR1 and CDR2: SGHDT, YYEEEE. The length of the CDR3 is 14 residues. The CDR3 DNA follows: TGTGCCAGCAGGTTGGGACAGAACACCGGGGAGCTGTTTTTT. Translated, it gives CASRLGQNTGELFF.